This TCR beta chain comes out of a study of T-cell reconstitution after alpha-beta-depleted transplantation in children (dated by TCRdb to 2016 to 2017). For the wider study: Using TCR repertoire profiling, the study followed T-cell immune reconstitution in a quantitative way in children after TCRalphabeta/CD19-depleted allogeneic hematopoietic cell transplantation. On the study overall, not on this receptor specifically: The apparently early alphabetaT-cell count recovery about two months after transplant was reportedly dependent on only several hundred rapidly expanded clones derived from non-depleted graft cells. Hyperexpanded clone frequencies declined over subsequent months; after one year, T-cell counts and TCRbeta diversity were mostly attributed to newly produced T cells. In some patients, high TCRbeta diversity at day 60 was attributed to recipient T cells and intrathymic progenitors that had survived conditioning.

This clonotype was picked up many times. What antigen it recognizes has not been identified. The sample holds no much larger clone one base away, and base qualities are not on file. The treatment or condition label here, explained by the study, means: allogeneic hematopoietic cell transplantation with graft depleted of TCRalphabeta T cells and CD19 B cells. TCRalphabeta/CD19-depleted allogeneic hematopoietic cell grafts were given to the transplant recipients, all of whom were children. Library method: PCR. The sequencer listed for this sample is Illumina HiSeq 2500. TCR library preparation used molecular barcoding, with unique molecular identifiers applied to normalize quantification of the TCRbeta repertoire. TCRdb reworked the public reads: Q25 trimming with fastp, MiXCR clone assembly, productive beta chains retained. All rows with the same CDR3 protein become a single entry with the most common DNA and genes. Within this sample are roughly 200,000 distinct CDR3 sequences, with approximately 11% of them counted one time only. The top ten clonotypes cover roughly 28% of the sample.

The sequencing here drew on PBMCs, taken before TCRalphabeta/CD19-depleted stem cell transplant. This clonotype was obtained from a child in the first two years of life with acute myeloid leukemia, due to receive a stem cell transplant.

The bases are TGTGCCAGCAGCGCGGGACTAGCGAGAACAGATACGCAGTATTTT. This translates into CASSAGLARTDTQYF. Here the chain combines TRBV5-5 and TRBJ2-3, with 10 bases matching TRBD2. CDR1 and CDR2, looked up from the germline V gene (reference sequence), are SGHKS and YYEKEE. V lost 4 bases and J lost 3 bases, and the count of bases not matched to a germline gene is 5. Its CDR3 holds 15 amino acids, cysteine through phenylalanine. CDR3 DNA is the only sequence kept; it has 45 bases, read in frame from the first base. Full variable domain (CDR3 extended with the reference TRBV5-5 and TRBJ2-3 proteins): DAGVTQSPTHLIKTRGQQVTLRCSPISGHKSVSWYQQVLGQGPQFIFQYYEKEERGRGNFPDRFSARQFPNYSSELNVNALLLGDSALYLCASSAGLARTDTQYFGPGTRLTVL.